This entry describes one T cell receptor beta chain. Its specificity is not known. This entry belongs to a study of T-cell reconstitution after alpha-beta-depleted transplantation in children. V was shortened by 4 bases and J by 4 bases, with 13 bases between the two germline ends. The germline gives CDR1 SQVTM, CDR2 ANQGSEA. The length of the CDR3 is 13 residues. Preparation of the TCRbeta library was carried out with unique molecular identifiers. TCRdb reanalysed the PCR reads using MiXCR and keeps one entry per CDR3 protein. The top ten clones hold about 2.2% of a sample with some 600,000 distinct CDR3 sequences, about an eighth of them seen once. General observations from the study: Hyperexpanded clones declined; after one year, newly produced T cells mostly supplied diversity. At around two months after transplant, the alpha-beta T cells were reportedly derived from several hundred expanded clones that came from non-depleted graft cells.

This sample comprised PBMCs, mostly from graft donor cells, obtained 360 days after TCRalphabeta/CD19-depleted stem cell transplant. The TCR sequence derives from a male patient younger than 18 who had a stem cell transplant for acute myeloid leukemia, so the T cells may come from the graft donor. The rearrangement uses TRBV29-1 and TRBJ2-5; perhaps TRBD2 as D (7 bases). The CDR3 DNA sequence: TGCAGCGTTGTAACCGGGGGGCCAGAGACCCAGTACTTC. Translation: CSVVTGGPETQYF.